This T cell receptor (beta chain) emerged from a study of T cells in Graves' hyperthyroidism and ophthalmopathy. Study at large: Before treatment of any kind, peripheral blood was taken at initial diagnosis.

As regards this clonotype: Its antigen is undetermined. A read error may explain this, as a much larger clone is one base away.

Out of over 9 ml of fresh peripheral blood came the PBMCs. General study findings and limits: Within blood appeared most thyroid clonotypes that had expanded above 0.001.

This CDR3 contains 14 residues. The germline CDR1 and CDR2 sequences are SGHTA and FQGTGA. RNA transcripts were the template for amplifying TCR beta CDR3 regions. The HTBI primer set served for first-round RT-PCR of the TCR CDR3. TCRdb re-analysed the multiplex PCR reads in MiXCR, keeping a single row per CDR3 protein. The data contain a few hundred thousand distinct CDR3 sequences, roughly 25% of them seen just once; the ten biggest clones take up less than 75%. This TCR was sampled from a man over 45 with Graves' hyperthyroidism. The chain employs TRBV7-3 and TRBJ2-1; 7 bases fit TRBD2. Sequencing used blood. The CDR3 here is CAGSPGTIYNEQFF. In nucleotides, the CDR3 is TGTGCCGGCAGCCCCGGGACTATCTACAATGAGCAGTTCTTC.